What follows is one T cell receptor beta chain and its context. Its antigen is not identified. TCRdb reanalysed the 5' RACE reads using MiXCR and keeps one entry per CDR3 protein. The sample has 200,000 to 300,000 distinct CDR3 sequences, about 7% seen once. The data are from a study of identical twins. Points from the study as a whole: Conclusions leaned on cross-sectional statistical analysis and did not track the same donors over time. Among monozygotic twins, out-of-frame TCR alpha sharing exceeded what models predicted.

The germline V and J ends were trimmed by 10 bases and 6 bases, with 19 bases remaining between them. The CDR3 covers 13 residues. Per germline, CDR1 MNHNS and CDR2 SASEGT. This sample also appeared in a second study, on yellow fever vaccine responses in identical twins. That paper notes: The authors reported partly convergent, partly personalized vaccine responses in identical twins.

Sequenced input: memory (CD45RO+) T cells sorted from blood. This sequence originates from a woman aged 18-30 years in good health. V and J are TRBV6-1 and TRBJ2-7; D possibly corresponds to TRBD1 (6 bases). The CDR3 bases are TGTGCCATCCAATCAGGGGATTGGGGCGAGCAGTACTTC. The encoded protein is CAIQSGDWGEQYF.